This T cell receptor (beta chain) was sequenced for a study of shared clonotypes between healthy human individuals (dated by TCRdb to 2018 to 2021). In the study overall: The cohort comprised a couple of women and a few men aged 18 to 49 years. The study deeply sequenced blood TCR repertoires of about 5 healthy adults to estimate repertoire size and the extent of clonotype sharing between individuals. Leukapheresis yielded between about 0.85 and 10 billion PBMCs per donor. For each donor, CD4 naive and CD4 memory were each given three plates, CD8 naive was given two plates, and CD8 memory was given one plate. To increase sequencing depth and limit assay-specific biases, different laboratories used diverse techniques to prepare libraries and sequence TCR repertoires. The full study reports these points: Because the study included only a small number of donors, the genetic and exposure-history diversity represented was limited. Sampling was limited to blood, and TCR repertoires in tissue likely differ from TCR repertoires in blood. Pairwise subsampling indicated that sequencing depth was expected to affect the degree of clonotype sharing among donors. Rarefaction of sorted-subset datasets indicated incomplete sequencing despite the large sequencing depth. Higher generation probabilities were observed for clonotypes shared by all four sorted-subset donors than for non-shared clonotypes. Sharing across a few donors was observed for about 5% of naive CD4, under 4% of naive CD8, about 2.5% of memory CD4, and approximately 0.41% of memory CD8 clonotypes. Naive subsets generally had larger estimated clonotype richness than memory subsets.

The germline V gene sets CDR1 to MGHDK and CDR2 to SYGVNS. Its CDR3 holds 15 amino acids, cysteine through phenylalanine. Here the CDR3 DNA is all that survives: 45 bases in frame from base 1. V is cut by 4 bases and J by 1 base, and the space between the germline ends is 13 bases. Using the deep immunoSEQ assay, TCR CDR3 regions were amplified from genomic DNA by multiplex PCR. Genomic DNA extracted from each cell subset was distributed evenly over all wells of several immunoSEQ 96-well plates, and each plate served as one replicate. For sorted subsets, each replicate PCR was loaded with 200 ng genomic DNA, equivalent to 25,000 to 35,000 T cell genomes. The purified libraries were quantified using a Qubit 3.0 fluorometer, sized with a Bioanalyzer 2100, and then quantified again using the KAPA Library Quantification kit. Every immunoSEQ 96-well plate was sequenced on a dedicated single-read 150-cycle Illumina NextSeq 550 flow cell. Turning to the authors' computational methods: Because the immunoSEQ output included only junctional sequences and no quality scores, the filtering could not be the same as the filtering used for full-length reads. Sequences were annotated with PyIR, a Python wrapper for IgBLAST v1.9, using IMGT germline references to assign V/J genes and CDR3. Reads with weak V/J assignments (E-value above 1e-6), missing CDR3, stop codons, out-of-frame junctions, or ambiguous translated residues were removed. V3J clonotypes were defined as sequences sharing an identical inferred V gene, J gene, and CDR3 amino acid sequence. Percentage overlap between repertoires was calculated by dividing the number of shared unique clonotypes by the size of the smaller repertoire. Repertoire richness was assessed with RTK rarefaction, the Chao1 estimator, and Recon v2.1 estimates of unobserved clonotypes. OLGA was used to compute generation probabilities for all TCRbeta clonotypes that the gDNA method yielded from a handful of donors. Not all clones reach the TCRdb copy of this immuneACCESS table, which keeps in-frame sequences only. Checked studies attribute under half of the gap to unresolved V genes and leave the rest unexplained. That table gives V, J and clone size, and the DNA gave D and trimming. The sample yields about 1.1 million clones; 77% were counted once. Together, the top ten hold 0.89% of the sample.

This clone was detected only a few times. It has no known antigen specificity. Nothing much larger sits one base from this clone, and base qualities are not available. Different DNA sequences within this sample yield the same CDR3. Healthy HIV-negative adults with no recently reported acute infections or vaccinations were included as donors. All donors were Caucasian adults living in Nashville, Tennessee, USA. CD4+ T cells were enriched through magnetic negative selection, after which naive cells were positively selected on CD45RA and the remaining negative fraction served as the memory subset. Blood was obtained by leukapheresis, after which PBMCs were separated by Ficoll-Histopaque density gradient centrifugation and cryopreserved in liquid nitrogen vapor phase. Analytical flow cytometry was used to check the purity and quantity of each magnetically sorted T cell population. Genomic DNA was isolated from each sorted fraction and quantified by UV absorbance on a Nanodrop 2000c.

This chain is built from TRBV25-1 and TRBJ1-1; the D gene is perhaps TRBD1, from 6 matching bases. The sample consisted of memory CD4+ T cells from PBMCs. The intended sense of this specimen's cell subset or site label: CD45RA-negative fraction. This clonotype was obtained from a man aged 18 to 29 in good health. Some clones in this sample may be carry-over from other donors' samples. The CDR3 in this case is CASSARTDRNTEAFF. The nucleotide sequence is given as TGTGCCAGCAGTGCTCGGACGGACAGGAACACTGAAGCTTTCTTT.